The next 9 T cell receptor beta chains were all read from a single sample in a study of cytomegalovirus exposure and HLA in healthy donors. The PCR contained 60 Vbeta and 13 Jbeta primers. Assay: immunoSEQ multiplex PCR; the TCRdb copy retains only in-frame clones and omits some. The sample has roughly 230,000 clones; over 90% are singletons. The sample taken for sequencing was PBMCs. All receptors come from a girl aged 2 to 10 in good health and CMV-seronegative.

V usage is TRBV7-6 and J usage is TRBJ2-5; the D gene is possibly TRBD2 (5 bases). V was cut by 5 bases and J by 0 bases, with 16 bases left in between. The CDR3 covers 16 residues. Germline V lookup: CDR1 SGHVS, CDR2 FNYEAQ. The CDR3 nucleotides read TGTGCCAGCAGCCTCCCGACAAGCGGTTACCAAGAGACCCAGTACTTC. Encoded protein: CASSLPTSGYQETQYF.

The V call is TRBV28, the J call TRBJ1-1; D remains unclear. Germline CDR1 and CDR2: MDHEN and SYDVKM. Trimming removed 5 bases from V and 4 bases from J, with 14 bases in between. The CDR3 is 14 amino acids. The chain's CDR3 is CASSIPGSATEAFF. The CDR3 DNA reads TGTGCCAGCAGTATCCCCGGGTCAGCCACTGAAGCTTTCTTT.

This clone was picked up a small number of times. The DNA of the CDR3 is TGCGCCAGCAGCCAAGATAGTGGACGTGGACCCGGAGGGACCCAGTACTTC. Amino acid sequence: CASSQDSGRGPGGTQYF. The genes are TRBV4-1 and TRBJ2-5, with TRBD2 as a possible D gene (5 bases). Looked up from germline, CDR1 is MGHRA and CDR2 is YSYEKL. This CDR3 is 17 amino acids long. V was cut by 0 bases and J by 7 bases, with 21 bases left in between.

A few counts support this clone. The V call is TRBV10-3, the J call TRBJ2-1; TRBD2 might be the D (6 bases). CDR3 size: 15 residues. Trimming took 2 bases from V and 0 from J, leaving 8 bases between them. Germline V gives CDR1 ENHRY, CDR2 SYGVKD. In DNA form, the CDR3 reads TGTGCCATCAGTGAGGGGGGGACCTCCTACAATGAGCAGTTCTTC. It codes for CAISEGGTSYNEQFF.

The CDR3 here is CASSENVLQGERGNTIYF. DNA for the CDR3: TGTGCCAGCAGTGAAAATGTCCTACAGGGGGAACGTGGAAACACCATATATTTT. This rearrangement joins TRBV2 to TRBJ1-3; 8 positions agree with TRBD1. CDR3 size: 18 residues. Trimming removed 2 bases from V and 3 bases from J; junction bases left unmatched: 12. Germline CDR1 reads SNHLY; CDR2 reads FYNNEI.

In nucleotides, the CDR3 is TGTGCCAGCAGCTTTGGACTAGCGGGGGCCACAGATACGCAGTATTTT. It yields the protein CASSFGLAGATDTQYF. The J gene is TRBJ2-3, the V gene TRBV5-4; 13 bases agree with TRBD2. Germline V gene lookup returns CDR1 SGHNT and CDR2 YYREEE (reference sequence). With V trimmed by 2 bases and J by 2 bases, 2 bases remained unmatched. The length of the CDR3 is 16 residues.

The CDR3 spells CASSLELGLTYEQYF. The CDR3 DNA reads TGTGCCAGCAGCTTAGAACTGGGGCTCACCTACGAGCAGTACTTC. V is TRBV11-2 and J is TRBJ2-7, with D tentatively TRBD1 (5 bases). Germline CDR1 is SGHAT and CDR2 is FQNNGV. This CDR3 is 15 amino acids long. Trimming cost V 0 bases and J 2 bases, with 11 bases left between them.

This sequence joins TRBV30 and TRBJ2-1, with 12 positions matching TRBD1. This CDR3 is 19 amino acids long. Trimming cost V 2 bases and J 0 bases; bases outside gene matches: 11. In germline, CDR1 is GTSNPN, CDR2 SVGIG (reference sequence). CDR3 protein: CAWSNTGTGGLSSYNEQFF. The CDR3 DNA sequence: TGTGCCTGGAGTAACACCGGGACAGGGGGCTTGAGCTCCTACAATGAGCAGTTCTTC.

CDR3 bases: TGTGCCAGCACTACTTTCTTAGCGGGAGGGGAGACCCAGTACTTC. This sequence encodes CASTTFLAGGETQYF. The V gene is TRBV6-1, the J gene TRBJ2-5; 11 bases match TRBD2. This CDR3 spans 15 amino acids. CDR1 MNHNS and CDR2 SASEGT come from the germline V gene. Trimming removed 7 bases from V and 5 bases from J; junction bases left unmatched: 9.